These 10 T cell receptor beta chains came from one sample sequenced in a study of PD-1 blockade in classical Hodgkin lymphoma. Documented time point: cycle 4 day 1 (C4D1), after 6 weeks of nivolumab. Exposure to brentuximab vedotin varied, and each patient had relapsed following autologous stem cell transplantation. Libraries were prepared by immunoSEQ multiplex PCR; TCRdb keeps only in-frame clonotypes and omits some of them. This table has more than 6,000 clones, approximately 80% appearing once. The specimen was peripheral blood mononuclear cells (PBMCs), collected before the fourth cycle of nivolumab. These receptors were obtained from a human donor with classical Hodgkin lymphoma.

This clone was seen just once. CDR3 in DNA: TGTGCCAGCAGCCTCAGCGGGAGCTCCTACAATGAGCAGTTCTTC. This encodes CASSLSGSSYNEQFF. The chain joins TRBV7-3 to TRBJ2-1, with 8 nucleotides matching TRBD2. The CDR3 is made up of 15 amino acids. V was pared by 5 bases and J by 0 bases, with 3 bases of the junction left unmatched. The germline gives CDR1 SGHTA, CDR2 FQGTGA.

This clone is medium-sized by share. The genes are TRBV7-8 and TRBJ1-3, with no clear D. V dropped 6 bases and J dropped 0 bases, with 12 bases sitting between them. The germline V gene has CDR1 SGHVS and CDR2 FQNEAQ. CDR3 length: 15 amino acids. CDR3 in amino acids: CASRSTESSGNTIYF. The DNA of the CDR3 is TGTGCCAGCAGATCTACAGAGAGCTCTGGAAACACCATATATTTT.

This clone is large (0.1 to 1%) within its sample. The J gene is TRBJ2-7, the V gene TRBV28, with TRBD1 matching over 10 bases. V trimming: 5 bases; J trimming: 3 bases; junction bases outside the gene matches: 7. Germline CDR1 reads MDHEN; CDR2 reads SYDVKM. The CDR3 is 15 residues long. This chain's CDR3 is CASSPSGTGDYEQYF. The CDR3 DNA sequence: TGTGCCAGCAGTCCATCCGGGACAGGGGACTACGAGCAGTACTTC.

This clone was counted a few times. The chain combines TRBV5-8 with TRBJ1-2, with TRBD1 matching 8 bases. The junction had 4 bases not matched to a gene; V was cut back by 5 bases and J by 4 bases. This CDR3 comprises 13 residues. Germline CDR1 SGHTS, CDR2 YDEGEE. CDR3 DNA sequence: TGTGCCAGCAGTTTTACAGGGGGCTATGGCTACACCTTC. Translation: CASSFTGGYGYTF.

V gene TRBV14 combines with J gene TRBJ1-1, with a tentative D call TRBD1 (5 bases). Trimming left V 6 bases short and J 3 bases short, with 17 bases between. The germline V gene encodes CDR1 SGHDN and CDR2 FVKESK. The CDR3 sequence is 15 residues long. CDR3 region: CASSPPRGEYTEAFF. The CDR3 DNA reads as TGTGCCAGCAGTCCTCCCCGGGGGGAGTACACTGAAGCTTTCTTT.

This chain links TRBV6-6 with TRBJ2-5; D gene uncertain. TRBJ2-7 explains the end of the DNA better; the J call may be wrong. The CDR3 sequence is 15 residues long. CDR1 MNHNY and CDR2 SVGAGI come from the germline V gene (reference sequence). The CDR3 DNA sequence: TGTGCCAGCAGTTACGAGCCAACACATGCCTACGAGCAGTACTTC. It translates to CASSYEPTHAYEQYF.

A remark on this clone: This specimen includes other DNA sequences encoding the same CDR3. CDR3 nucleotide sequence: TGTGCCAGCAGCCAAGAAACAGGACTAGCGAGGGAGACCCAGTACTTC. Translating gives CASSQETGLARETQYF. The chain joins TRBV4-2 to TRBJ2-5; 9 nucleotides align to TRBD2. Trimming cost V 0 bases and J 5 bases; bases outside gene matches: 7. The germline V gene has CDR1 LGHNA and CDR2 YNFKEQ. The CDR3 length is 16 residues.

V and J are TRBV28 and TRBJ1-2; D is unresolved. V lost 6 bases to trimming and J lost 12 bases, with 17 bases between them. From germline, CDR1 is MDHEN and CDR2 SYDVKM. CDR3 length: 12 residues. CDR3 sequence (DNA): TGTGCCAGCAGCCGAGGGTCAAGCGGGAACACCTTC. Encoded protein: CASSRGSSGNTF.

V usage is TRBV19 and J usage is TRBJ1-2; D is ambiguous. This CDR3 has 13 amino acids. The germline V gene has CDR1 LNHDA and CDR2 SQIVND (reference sequence). V was trimmed by 3 bases and J by 5 bases, leaving 10 bases between them. Here the CDR3 DNA reads TGTGCCAGTAGTATGGGTCCGGGGTATGGCTACACCTTC. Residues: CASSMGPGYGYTF.

The chain couples TRBV5-1 to TRBJ2-7; weak D call: TRBD2 (6 bases). The ends were cut back, 1 base at V and 2 bases at J, with 7 bases in the middle. CDR3 size: 13 residues. Germline CDR1 reads SGHRS; CDR2 reads YFSETQ. CDR3 sequence (DNA): TGCGCCAGCAGCTTGTCGGGGGCCTACGAGCAGTACTTC. It codes for CASSLSGAYEQYF.